A single sample gave rise to the 22 T cell receptor beta chains below, sequenced in a study of PD-1 blockade in classical Hodgkin lymphoma. Clones were read by immunoSEQ multiplex PCR, and TCRdb kept only the in-frame ones, dropping some. The sample includes 26,000 or so clones, around two thirds of them seen just once. Brentuximab vedotin exposure varied, and every patient relapsed after autologous stem cell transplantation. Sequenced here: peripheral blood mononuclear cells (PBMCs), sampled before the second cycle of nivolumab. The receptors come from a human donor with classical Hodgkin lymphoma.

The chain is built from TRBV10-3 and TRBJ2-7; D might be TRBD2 (6 bases). Between the trimmed V and J ends, which lost 2 bases and 2 bases, there was a span of 10 bases. The CDR3 covers 14 residues. The germline V gene encodes CDR1 ENHRY and CDR2 SYGVKD. In nucleotides, the CDR3 is TGTGCCATCAGTGAGGGGGGGTGGACCTACGAGCAGTACTTC. This gives the protein CAISEGGWTYEQYF.

This clone was observed a few times. The CDR3 loop reads CASSLDSGSFTGELFF. The CDR3 nucleotides are TGTGCCAGCAGCTTAGATAGTGGCAGCTTTACCGGGGAGCTGTTTTTT. The gene calls are TRBV11-2 and TRBJ2-2; no firm D call. The CDR3 loop spans 16 amino acids. V was pared by 0 bases and J by 5 bases, with 13 bases between. Germline lookup yields CDR1 SGHAT and CDR2 FQNNGV.

This clone was seen only a few times. The gene calls are TRBV5-1 and TRBJ2-7, with D perhaps TRBD1 (5 bases). Germline V lookup: CDR1 SGHRS, CDR2 YFSETQ. Between the trimmed V and J ends, which lost 2 bases and 0 bases, there was a span of 9 bases. The CDR3 loop spans 14 amino acids. The CDR3 region is CASSLIDSSYEQYF. DNA of the CDR3: TGCGCCAGCAGCTTAATTGACAGCTCCTACGAGCAGTACTTC.

The table lists this clone with a count of one. The chain employs TRBV29-1 and TRBJ2-5; TRBD2 matches at 10 bases. CDR1 is SQVTM and CDR2 is ANQGSEA in the germline V gene. V shed 1 base, J shed 1 base, and the junction held 15 bases outside the gene matches. The CDR3 covers 19 residues. The chain's CDR3 is CSVEGPNLQTSGSQETQYF. CDR3 bases: TGCAGCGTTGAAGGTCCAAACCTCCAGACTAGCGGGTCCCAAGAGACCCAGTACTTC.

In this sample, this clone turned up once. The chain has TRBV7-2 and TRBJ2-1, with 8 nucleotides matching TRBD2. The germline gives CDR1 SGHTA, CDR2 FQGNSA. The junction had 9 bases not matched to a gene; V was cut back by 5 bases and J by 6 bases. The CDR3 sequence is 15 residues long. The CDR3 spells CASSLTSGGSNEQFF. DNA for the CDR3: TGTGCCAGCAGCCTAACTAGCGGAGGAAGCAATGAGCAGTTCTTC. Full variable domain (outside the CDR3, taken from reference TRBV7-2 and TRBJ2-1): GAGVSQSPSNKVTEKGKDVELRCDPISGHTALYWYRQSLGQGLEFLIYFQGNSAPDKSGLPSDRFSAERTGGSVSTLTIQRTQQEDSAVYLCASSLTSGGSNEQFFGPGTRLTVL.

This rearrangement joins TRBV13 to TRBJ1-2, with D hard to call. The CDR3 is 14 residues long. The V end lost 2 bases, the J end lost 5 bases, and 12 bases lay between the germline ends. CDR1 and CDR2 from the germline V gene are PRHDT and FYEKMQ (reference sequence). CDR3 region: CASSLLEGEYGYTF. In nucleotides, the CDR3 is TGTGCCAGCAGCTTACTGGAGGGAGAATATGGCTACACCTTC.

CDR3 protein: CASTPEGGSYEQYF. The CDR3 DNA is TGTGCCAGCACCCCAGAAGGGGGGTCCTACGAGCAGTACTTC. The chain joins TRBV2 to TRBJ2-7, with D possibly being TRBD1 or TRBD2 (6 bases each). Germline lookup yields CDR1 SNHLY and CDR2 FYNNEI. V lost 7 bases and J 1 base, leaving 14 bases between the germline ends. The CDR3 consists of 14 residues.

The chain uses TRBV7-9 and TRBJ2-3; D not resolved. Trimming stripped 1 base from V and 6 bases from J, with 8 bases between. Per germline, CDR1 SEHNR and CDR2 FQNEAQ (reference sequence). This CDR3 is built from 13 residues. The CDR3 spells CASSLGTWDTQYF. The DNA for the CDR3 is TGTGCCAGCAGCTTAGGAACGTGGGATACGCAGTATTTT.

The V and J genes are TRBV29-1 and TRBJ1-1; D not certain. The CDR3 loop spans 11 amino acids. Per the germline V gene, CDR1 is SQVTM and CDR2 is ANQGSEA. V lost 4 bases to trimming and J lost 1 base, with 4 bases between them. The CDR3 bases are TGCAGCGTTGTCAAGAACACTGAAGCTTTCTTT. It encodes CSVVKNTEAFF.

In DNA form, the CDR3 reads TGTGCCAGTAGCCCAACTAGCGGGGGGTACAATGAGCAGTTCTTC. Encoded protein: CASSPTSGGYNEQFF. The rearrangement links TRBV19 to TRBJ2-1, with 12 bases fitting TRBD2. This CDR3 is 15 amino acids long. V lost 6 bases to trimming and J lost 4 bases; unmatched junction nucleotides: 4. The germline V gene encodes CDR1 LNHDA and CDR2 SQIVND (reference sequence).

The chain links TRBV7-8 to TRBJ2-1; 16 bases fit TRBD2. The CDR3 is made up of 14 amino acids. Looked up from germline, CDR1 is SGHVS and CDR2 is FQNEAQ. Trimming removed 5 bases from V and 14 bases from J; junction bases left unmatched: 6. The CDR3, as DNA: TGTGCCAGCAGCACCGGGACTAGCGGGGGGGCTAAGTTCTTC. Translated: CASSTGTSGGAKFF.

This chain uses TRBV11-2 with TRBJ1-2; the D is unclear. V lost 3 bases, J lost 0 bases, and 8 bases lay in between. This CDR3 is 14 amino acids long. Germline values: CDR1 SGHAT, CDR2 FQNNGV. CDR3 bases: TGTGCCAGCAGCTTGGGGTCAACTAACTATGGCTACACCTTC. It is translated as CASSLGSTNYGYTF.

This clone was seen just once. This chain uses TRBV28 with TRBJ1-1; D ambiguous. Germline CDR1 is MDHEN and CDR2 is SYDVKM. CDR3 length: 11 amino acids. V was pared by 1 base and J by 10 bases, with 7 bases between. CDR3 amino acids: CASSLYPRAFF. The CDR3 region has the DNA TGTGCCAGCAGTTTATACCCGAGAGCTTTCTTT.

This chain uses TRBV18 with TRBJ2-5; no reliable D call. The germline V gene has CDR1 KGHSH and CDR2 LQKENI. Trimming shortened V by 4 bases and J by 1 base, and 1 base separated the two germline ends. This CDR3 spans 11 amino acids. This CDR3 is CASSLQETQYF. The CDR3 DNA reads TGTGCCAGCTCACTCCAAGAGACCCAGTACTTC.

V and J are TRBV30 and TRBJ2-5; D remains ambiguous. CDR1 is GTSNPN, CDR2 SVGIG, per germline (reference sequence). The CDR3 is 14 residues long. Trimming removed 4 bases at V and 0 bases at J, with 12 bases between. Here the CDR3 reads CAWTAVWYQETQYF. CDR3 bases: TGTGCCTGGACCGCCGTTTGGTACCAAGAGACCCAGTACTTC.

The chain is built from TRBV9 and TRBJ2-1; 8 nucleotides align to TRBD2. Germline trimming cut 4 bases from V and 5 bases from J; bases unmatched to any gene: 20. Per the germline V gene, CDR1 is SGDLS and CDR2 is YYNGEE. The CDR3 is 19 residues long. The CDR3 DNA reads TGTGCCAGCAGCCCCATCTCGGGACTTTCCGGGAGGGGTGACAATGAGCAGTTCTTC. Protein product: CASSPISGLSGRGDNEQFF.

The chain carries TRBV28 and TRBJ1-5; D unresolved. CDR1 is MDHEN, CDR2 SYDVKM, per germline. V was trimmed by 8 bases and J by 1 base, leaving 6 bases between them. The CDR3 has 12 residues. This CDR3 reads CASRSSNQPQHF. The DNA for the CDR3 is TGTGCCAGCCGAAGCAGCAATCAGCCCCAGCATTTT.

The V and J genes are TRBV19 and TRBJ2-1, with 10 bases fitting TRBD2. This CDR3 comprises 16 residues. V shed 6 bases, J shed 4 bases, and the junction held 9 bases outside the gene matches. Looked up from germline, CDR1 is LNHDA and CDR2 is SQIVND (reference sequence). The chain's CDR3 is CASRWTSGPLYNEQFF. Here the CDR3 DNA reads TGTGCCAGTAGGTGGACTAGCGGCCCTCTTTACAATGAGCAGTTCTTC.

The chain carries TRBV11-3 and TRBJ1-1, with unresolved D. Trimming left V 4 bases short and J 4 bases short, with 13 bases between. The CDR3 sequence is 14 residues long. The germline V gene has CDR1 SGHNT and CDR2 YENEEA. The CDR3 sequence: CASSSSRAGTEAFF. For the CDR3, the DNA is TGTGCCAGCAGCTCATCCCGGGCAGGCACTGAAGCTTTCTTT.

This clone was detected once. The chain uses TRBV30 and TRBJ2-7; TRBD1 aligns across 8 bases. V shed 3 bases, J shed 5 bases, and the junction held 6 bases outside the gene matches. Germline V gene data show CDR1 as GTSNPN and CDR2 as SVGIG (reference sequence). The CDR3 totals 13 residues. CDR3 protein: CAWSRQGNDEQYF. The DNA of the CDR3 is TGTGCCTGGAGCCGACAGGGGAACGACGAGCAGTACTTC.

The gene calls are TRBV6-6 and TRBJ2-3, with 9 bases matching TRBD1. The CDR3 length is 13 residues. The germline V gene encodes CDR1 MNHNY and CDR2 SVGAGI (reference sequence). The V and J ends lost 11 bases and 2 bases, in that order; junction bases with no gene match: 5. The DNA of the CDR3 is TGTGCCGGACAGGGGCATGTCACAGATACGCAGTATTTT. This encodes CAGQGHVTDTQYF.

The CDR3: CASSLDGTLIGTEAFF. As DNA, the CDR3 is TGTGCCAGCAGCTTAGATGGGACCCTTATTGGCACTGAAGCTTTCTTT. This chain joins TRBV7-9 and TRBJ1-1, with a possible D match to TRBD1 (5 bases). Germline V gene lookup returns CDR1 SEHNR and CDR2 FQNEAQ (reference sequence). Trimming removed 1 base at V and 4 bases at J, with 16 bases between. The CDR3 spans 16 residues. Full variable domain (rest looked up from reference TRBV7-9 and TRBJ1-1): DTGVSQNPRHKITKRGQNVTFRCDPISEHNRLYWYRQTLGQGPEFLTYFQNEAQLEKSRLLSDRFSAERPKGSFSTLEIQRTEQGDSAMYLCASSLDGTLIGTEAFFGQGTRLTVV.